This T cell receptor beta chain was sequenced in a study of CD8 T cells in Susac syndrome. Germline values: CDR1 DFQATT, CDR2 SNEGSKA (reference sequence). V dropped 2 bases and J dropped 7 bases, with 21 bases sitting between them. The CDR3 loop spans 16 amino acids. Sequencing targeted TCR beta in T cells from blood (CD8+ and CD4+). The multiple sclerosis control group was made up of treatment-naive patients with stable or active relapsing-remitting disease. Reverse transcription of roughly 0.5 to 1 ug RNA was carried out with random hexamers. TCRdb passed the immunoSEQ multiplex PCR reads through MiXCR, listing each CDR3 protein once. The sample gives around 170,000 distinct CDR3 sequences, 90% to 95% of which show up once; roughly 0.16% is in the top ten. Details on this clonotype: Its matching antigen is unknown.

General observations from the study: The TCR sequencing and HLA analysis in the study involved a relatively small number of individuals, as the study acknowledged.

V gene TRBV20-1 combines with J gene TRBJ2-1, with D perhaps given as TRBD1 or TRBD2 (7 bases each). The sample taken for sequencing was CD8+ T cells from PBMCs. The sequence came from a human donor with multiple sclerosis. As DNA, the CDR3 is TGCAGTGCTAGATCATGGGAGGGGGCGGAGGTAAATGAGCAGTTCTTC. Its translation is CSARSWEGAEVNEQFF.